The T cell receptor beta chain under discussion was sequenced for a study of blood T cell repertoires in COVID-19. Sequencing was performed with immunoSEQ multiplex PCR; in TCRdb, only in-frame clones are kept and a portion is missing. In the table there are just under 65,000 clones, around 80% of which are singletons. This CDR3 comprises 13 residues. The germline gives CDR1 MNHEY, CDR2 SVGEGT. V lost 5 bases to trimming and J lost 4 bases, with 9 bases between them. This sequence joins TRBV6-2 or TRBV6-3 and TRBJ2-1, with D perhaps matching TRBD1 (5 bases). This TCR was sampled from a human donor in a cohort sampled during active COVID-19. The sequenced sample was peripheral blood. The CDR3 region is CASSTDSYNEQFF. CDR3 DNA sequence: TGTGCCAGCAGTACCGACAGTTACAATGAGCAGTTCTTC.